This entry features one T cell receptor beta chain sequence. These data originate in a study of cytomegalovirus exposure and HLA in healthy donors. Germline V CDR1 and CDR2: SGDLS, YYNGEE. CDR3 length equals 14 residues. V lost 0 bases and J 6 bases, leaving 13 bases between the germline ends. This PCR relied on a set of 60 Vbeta primers and 13 Jbeta primers. Sequencing was performed with immunoSEQ multiplex PCR; in TCRdb, only in-frame clones are kept and a portion is missing. In the table there are some 200,000 clones, around 89% of which are singletons. The chain couples TRBV9 to TRBJ2-7; perhaps TRBD2 as D (6 bases). Sequencing input: PBMCs. This TCR derives from a woman between 18 and 30 years old in good health and CMV-seronegative. This CDR3 is CASSVEGEEGEQYF. The CDR3 DNA sequence: TGTGCCAGCAGCGTAGAAGGAGAGGAGGGCGAGCAGTACTTC.